This T cell receptor beta chain was identified during a study of CD8+ T cells in alopecia areata. Extracted from the samples, RNA was reverse transcribed into cDNA to serve as the sequencing template. The data were produced by immunoSEQ multiplex PCR, yet TCRdb's version contains in-frame clones alone and is incomplete. This sample has fewer than 250,000 clones, with about three fifths found just once. The CDR3 totals 14 residues. Trimming pared 1 base from V and 0 bases from J, leaving 9 bases between. Germline CDR1 reads SQVTM; CDR2 reads ANQGSEA. The treatment: oral pan-JAK inhibitor, 5-10 mg twice daily. Patients with alopecia areata provided lesional scalp punch biopsies as well as peripheral blood. Broader study findings: Tofacitinib significantly lowered scalp clonality and expanded CD8+ clones among the top 100. Given one nonresponder, whether baseline CD8+ expansion relates to response remains uncertain.

With regard to this clone: The target antigen is unknown.

The chain links TRBV29-1 to TRBJ1-1; possibly TRBD1 for D (5 bases). Material: CD4+ T cells sorted from blood, obtained at week 4, from a patient treated with tofacitinib. This TCR was recovered from a human donor with alopecia areata. The CDR3 nucleotides are TGCAGCGTTGAAGTAGGAGGGGTGAACACTGAAGCTTTCTTT. Residues: CSVEVGGVNTEAFF.